One sample yielded the 15 T cell receptor beta chains listed below, sequenced in a study of T cells in Graves' hyperthyroidism and ophthalmopathy. What was amplified from RNA transcripts were TCR beta CDR3 regions. The HTBI primer set drove a first-round RT-PCR of the TCR CDR3. TCRdb fed the multiplex PCR reads into MiXCR, producing one record per CDR3 protein. The profile shows 530,000 or so distinct CDR3 sequences, about a sixth of them singletons. The source material was blood. Source of these receptors: a woman between 18 and 30 years old with Graves' ophthalmopathy.

This clonotype was picked up many times. The gene calls are TRBV10-3 and TRBJ2-1; the match to TRBD1 covers 9 bases. The V segment lost 4 bases and the J segment 8 bases; nucleotides outside the gene matches: 9. The CDR3 contains 15 residues. The germline V gene encodes CDR1 ENHRY and CDR2 SYGVKD. This chain's CDR3 is CAISAAAGQGHEQFF. The DNA for the CDR3 is TGTGCCATCAGTGCGGCTGCGGGACAGGGCCATGAGCAGTTCTTC.

This clonotype has a handful of counts. V is TRBV4-2 and J is TRBJ2-3, with a tentative D call TRBD1 (6 bases). V gave up 4 bases and J gave up 6 bases, with 14 bases separating them. The CDR3 is made up of 14 amino acids. The germline gives CDR1 LGHNA, CDR2 YNFKEQ. The CDR3 DNA reads TGTGCCAGCAGCCGGGGACAAGTGGTTGATACGCAGTATTTT. This codes for CASSRGQVVDTQYF.

There are a few counts of this clonotype. The V call is TRBV12-3 or TRBV12-4, the J call TRBJ1-6, with D tentatively TRBD1 (5 bases). The CDR3 is 14 residues long. Between the trimmed V and J ends, which lost 6 bases and 5 bases, there was a span of 11 bases. The DNA for the CDR3 is TGTGCCAGCAGCCGACAGATTAATAATTCACCCCTCCACTTT. Amino acids: CASSRQINNSPLHF.

This clonotype was detected only a few times. The J gene is TRBJ1-1, the V gene TRBV28; 9 positions match TRBD1. V trimming: 6 bases; J trimming: 7 bases; junction bases outside the gene matches: 12. The CDR3 totals 15 residues. Germline CDR1 reads MDHEN; CDR2 reads SYDVKM. For the CDR3, the DNA is TGTGCCAGCAGACCCATCGGGACAGGGTCCTATGAAGCTTTCTTT. Its protein product is CASRPIGTGSYEAFF.

This clonotype was counted a few times. The rearrangement joins TRBV5-6 to TRBJ1-2; perhaps TRBD1 as D (6 bases). V dropped 4 bases and J dropped 6 bases, with 16 bases sitting between them. The CDR3 is made up of 14 amino acids. The V gene's germline CDR1 is SGHDT and CDR2 YYEEEE. The CDR3 spells CASSPWGGGHGYTF. Here the CDR3 DNA reads TGTGCCAGCAGCCCCTGGGGAGGGGGGCATGGCTACACCTTC.

Concerning this clonotype: A much larger clonotype is one base distant, so this may be a read error. The chain carries TRBV7-9 and TRBJ1-6; no clear D gene. This CDR3 region has 14 residues. Germline V gives CDR1 SEHNR, CDR2 FQNEAQ (reference sequence). V was cut by 1 base and J by 5 bases, with 6 bases left in between. CDR3 in amino acids: CASSLESDNSPLHF. In nucleotides, the CDR3 is TGTGCCAGCAGCTTAGAATCCGATAATTCACCCCTCCACTTT.

This clonotype was picked up many times. The chain couples TRBV7-2 to TRBJ2-6, with D perhaps TRBD2 (6 bases). The germline V gene has CDR1 SGHTA and CDR2 FQGNSA. The CDR3 sequence is 17 residues long. The ends were cut back, 5 bases at V and 1 base at J, with 15 bases in the middle. The CDR3 DNA follows: TGTGCCAGCAGCAAGGACGGGACTTTTTCTGGGGCCAACGTCCTGACTTTC. The encoded protein is CASSKDGTFSGANVLTF.

There are a few counts of this clonotype. The chain employs TRBV5-6 and TRBJ2-7; no firm D call. Deletions cut 4 bases from V and 7 bases from J, with 18 bases between. Germline V CDR1 and CDR2: SGHDT, YYEEEE. CDR3 length equals 14 residues. The chain's CDR3 is CASSPIGQRWEQYF. The CDR3 nucleotides read TGTGCCAGCAGCCCCATCGGGCAGCGTTGGGAGCAGTACTTC.

The rearrangement links TRBV11-2 to TRBJ1-2; TRBD1 agrees at 8 bases. CDR1 and CDR2 from the germline V gene are SGHAT and FQNNGV. Losses at the gene ends were 4 bases for V and 6 bases for J; bases not matched to a gene: 4. The CDR3 is made up of 13 amino acids. The CDR3 bases are TGTGCCAGCAGCTCCTCAGGGGGCGATGGCTACACCTTC. This gives the protein CASSSSGGDGYTF.

This clonotype has ten or more counts. The CDR3: CASNPGVPWEQYF. CDR3 nucleotides: TGTGCCAGCAACCCGGGGGTTCCTTGGGAGCAGTACTTC. The genes are TRBV2 and TRBJ2-7; maybe TRBD2 (6 bases). The CDR3 runs to 13 residues. Germline lookup yields CDR1 SNHLY and CDR2 FYNNEI. Trimming stripped 7 bases from V and 7 bases from J, with 17 bases between.

This clonotype has more than one count but fewer than ten. The chain combines TRBV30 with TRBJ2-4, with a tentative D call TRBD1 (6 bases). Germline V lookup: CDR1 GTSNPN, CDR2 SVGIG (reference sequence). CDR3 size: 14 residues. V lost 4 bases and J lost 0, with 10 bases in between. Written as DNA, the CDR3 is TGTGCCTGGATTCCGGGACAAGCCAAAAACATTCAGTACTTC. Translation: CAWIPGQAKNIQYF.

The table lists this clonotype with many counts. V is TRBV11-2 and J is TRBJ2-5; 9 bases are shared with TRBD1. Germline CDR1 reads SGHAT; CDR2 reads FQNNGV. The CDR3 consists of 17 residues. Trimming took 1 base from V and 4 from J; bases not matched to a gene: 10. CDR3 nucleotide sequence: TGTGCCAGCAGCTTAGGGTCCCCACAGGGGGCAGGAGAGACCCAGTACTTC. It translates to CASSLGSPQGAGETQYF. Full variable domain (rest looked up from reference TRBV11-2 and TRBJ2-5): EAGVAQSPRYKIIEKRQSVAFWCNPISGHATLYWYQQILGQGPKLLIQFQNNGVVDDSQLPKDRFSAERLKGVDSTLKIQPAKLEDSAVYLCASSLGSPQGAGETQYFGPGTRLLVL.

This clonotype occurred a few times. This chain links TRBV5-4 with TRBJ2-2; D is undetermined. CDR3 size: 14 residues. Germline CDR1 and CDR2: SGHNT and YYREEE (reference sequence). With 2 bases removed from V and 2 bases from J, the gap between germline ends came to 7 bases. The CDR3 DNA follows: TGTGCCAGCAGCTTACCGTACAACACCGGGGAGCTGTTTTTT. It encodes CASSLPYNTGELFF.

This chain uses TRBV5-6 with TRBJ1-1; D possibly corresponds to TRBD1 (5 bases). V was pared by 2 bases and J by 11 bases, with 19 bases between. Germline V CDR1 and CDR2: SGHDT, YYEEEE. The CDR3 loop spans 14 amino acids. The CDR3: CASSFGSGNKVAFF. The CDR3 nucleotides are TGTGCCAGCAGCTTTGGTTCAGGGAATAAAGTGGCTTTCTTT. Filled out from reference TRBV5-6 and TRBJ1-1, the complete variable domain reads DAGVTQSPTHLIKTRGQQVTLRCSPKSGHDTVSWYQQALGQGPQFIFQYYEEEERQRGNFPDRFSGHQFPNYSSELNVNALLLGDSALYLCASSFGSGNKVAFFGQGTRLTVV.

The CDR3 coding sequence is TGTGCCAGCAGCTTAAGGGCAGCCGGAACCTACGAGCAGTACTTC. Its translation: CASSLRAAGTYEQYF. The rearrangement uses TRBV7-9 and TRBJ2-7; D remains unclear. The CDR3 runs 15 residues. Germline V gives CDR1 SEHNR, CDR2 FQNEAQ (reference sequence). Trimming stripped 2 bases from V and 2 bases from J, with 13 bases between.